Below, 2 T cell receptor beta chains from the same sample are listed, as sequenced in a study of T cells expressing NK-cell markers. With the 5' RACE reads reprocessed, TCRdb shows one record per CDR3 protein and no DNA. The listing contains 550,000 to 600,000 distinct CDR3 sequences. Sequenced input: blood T cells: a sorted CD56 or NKG2C T cell subset, CD4+ or CD8+ T cells, or bulk PBMC T cells (not recorded which). The receptors were sampled from a man aged 18 to 30 in good health.

V and J are TRBV12-3 or TRBV12-4 and TRBJ1-2; TCRdb names TRBD1, which stays unverified in the absence of DNA. CDR3 length: 14 residues. CDR3 amino acids: CASRTGDSFGGYTF.

This chain links TRBV4-1 with TRBJ2-2; the D call of TRBD2 rests on TCRdb alone, since no DNA is present to check it. The CDR3 extends over 17 amino acids. Per the germline V gene, CDR1 is MGHRA and CDR2 is YSYEKL. The CDR3: CASSLPGTSGYTGELFF.